These 25 T cell receptor beta chains were sequenced from one sample in a study of T cell changes during pregnancy in multiple sclerosis (dated by TCRdb to between 2018 and 2021). Library prep was done by the immunoSEQ multiplex PCR assay. TCRdb re-hosts the immuneACCESS table, in-frame sequences only. Its copies lack some clones; in the studies checked, an unresolved V gene accounts for under half of them, and the cause for the rest is not known. Recorded for this sample are 45,000 to 55,000 clones; about 88% of them occurred a single time. Of the sample, about 1.2% falls within the top ten clones. This specimen was CD4+ T cells from peripheral blood mononuclear cells, taken in the second trimester of pregnancy. These receptors all stem from a female donor with multiple sclerosis, enrolled in a pregnancy study.

The gene calls are TRBV19 and TRBJ2-3; D is possibly TRBD1 (6 bases). V lost 11 bases and J 1 base, leaving 16 bases between the germline ends. The CDR3 totals 14 residues. Germline V gene lookup returns CDR1 LNHDA and CDR2 SQIVND (reference sequence). CDR3 in DNA: TGTGCCCGCCTTAAGGGGGTGGGCACAGATACGCAGTATTTT. Translation gives CARLKGVGTDTQYF. Full variable domain (rest looked up from reference TRBV19 and TRBJ2-3): DGGITQSPKYLFRKEGQNVTLSCEQNLNHDAMYWYRQDPGQGLRLIYYSQIVNDFQKGDIAEGYSVSREKKESFPLTVTSAQKNPTAFYLCARLKGVGTDTQYFGPGTRLTVL.

This rearrangement joins TRBV28 to TRBJ1-5; possible D gene TRBD1, 6 bases. CDR1 and CDR2 (germline): MDHEN, SYDVKM. CDR3 length: 14 residues. Trimming left V 10 bases short and J 2 bases short, with 15 bases between. The CDR3 sequence: CATGGGAGNQPQHF. The CDR3 nucleotides read TGTGCCACCGGGGGGGGCGCGGGCAATCAGCCCCAGCATTTT.

The chain couples TRBV4-1 to TRBJ2-3, with TRBD2 matching over 8 bases. The CDR3 length is 16 residues. J was trimmed by 5 bases and V by 4 bases; bases with no gene match: 11. Germline assignment: CDR1 MGHRA and CDR2 YSYEKL. The CDR3 spells CASSPEKGLAGDTQYF. As DNA, the CDR3 is TGCGCCAGCAGCCCCGAGAAGGGGCTAGCGGGAGATACGCAGTATTTT.

This clone has a single count. This rearrangement joins TRBV10-3 to TRBJ1-2; no firm D call. The V end lost 2 bases, the J end lost 3 bases, and 10 bases lay between the germline ends. From germline, CDR1 is ENHRY and CDR2 SYGVKD. The CDR3 has 14 residues. The CDR3 coding sequence is TGTGCCATCAGTGAGGTTGAGGGAGACTATGGCTACACCTTC. Its translation: CAISEVEGDYGYTF.

The chain carries TRBV19 and TRBJ2-1, with 7 bases identical to TRBD2. The CDR3 is made up of 14 amino acids. Trimming removed 5 bases from V and 4 bases from J; junction bases left unmatched: 5. The germline gives CDR1 LNHDA, CDR2 SQIVND (reference sequence). CDR3 amino acids: CASSASGLYNEQFF. The CDR3 DNA sequence: TGTGCCAGTAGTGCTAGCGGACTATACAATGAGCAGTTCTTC.

The chain has TRBV27 and TRBJ2-5; possible D gene TRBD1, 5 bases. The V and J ends lost 4 bases and 5 bases respectively, with 11 bases between them. The CDR3 totals 13 residues. The V gene's germline CDR1 is MNHEY and CDR2 SMNVEV (reference sequence). The CDR3 reads CASSSRKGETQYF. The DNA of the CDR3 is TGTGCCAGCAGTTCAAGAAAGGGGGAGACCCAGTACTTC.

This clone has a handful of counts. The chain has TRBV13 and TRBJ2-1; 9 nucleotides match TRBD2. J was trimmed by 3 bases and V by 6 bases; bases with no gene match: 6. Germline V gives CDR1 PRHDT, CDR2 FYEKMQ (reference sequence). This CDR3 is 15 amino acids long. DNA of the CDR3: TGTGCCAGCAGACTAGCGGGTTCGATCTACAATGAGCAGTTCTTC. Translated: CASRLAGSIYNEQFF.

The chain carries TRBV19 and TRBJ2-7; 8 nucleotides match TRBD2. The V gene's germline CDR1 is LNHDA and CDR2 SQIVND (reference sequence). CDR3 length: 14 amino acids. V shed 3 bases and J 3 bases; nucleotides not matched to a gene: 4. The CDR3 protein is CASSIRAGVYEQYF. The CDR3 DNA is TGTGCCAGTAGTATCAGAGCGGGGGTCTACGAGCAGTACTTC. The full variable domain, in which reference TRBV19 and TRBJ2-7 provide the parts outside the CDR3, is DGGITQSPKYLFRKEGQNVTLSCEQNLNHDAMYWYRQDPGQGLRLIYYSQIVNDFQKGDIAEGYSVSREKKESFPLTVTSAQKNPTAFYLCASSIRAGVYEQYFGPGTRLTVT.

This clone turned up a few times. The chain carries TRBV10-1 and TRBJ2-7; 9 positions match TRBD2. Germline CDR1 and CDR2: WNHNN and SYGVQD (reference sequence). The CDR3 covers 14 residues. Unmatched junction bases numbered 4, after V lost 4 bases and J lost 3 bases. CDR3 nucleotide sequence: TGCGCCAGCAGTGGAAGCGGGGGGCTCTACGAGCAGTACTTC. Its protein product is CASSGSGGLYEQYF.

The rearrangement links TRBV6-6 to TRBJ1-4, with D hard to call. CDR1 MNHNY and CDR2 SVGAGI come from the germline V gene (reference sequence). V was pared by 6 bases and J by 8 bases, with 10 bases between. The CDR3 is 12 residues long. The CDR3 is CASSTREEKLFF. The CDR3, as DNA: TGTGCCAGCAGCACACGGGAGGAAAAACTGTTTTTT.

The chain combines TRBV18 with TRBJ1-4; 10 bases match TRBD1. The CDR3 sequence is 15 residues long. The ends lost 0 bases at V and 5 bases at J; junction bases unmatched: 0. Germline V gives CDR1 KGHSH, CDR2 LQKENI. CDR3 residues: CASSPPGQGNEKLFF. CDR3 DNA sequence: TGTGCCAGCTCACCACCGGGACAGGGGAATGAAAAACTGTTTTTT.

V gene TRBV5-1 combines with J gene TRBJ2-2, with 8 bases fitting TRBD1. The CDR3 runs 15 residues. V shed 4 bases, J shed 8 bases, and the junction held 10 bases outside the gene matches. CDR1 SGHRS and CDR2 YFSETQ come from the germline V gene. CDR3 DNA sequence: TGCGCCAGCAGCCCGCCCAGACAGGGGCGAGGGGAGCTGTTTTTT. It codes for CASSPPRQGRGELFF.

By share of the sample, this clone is medium-sized. V usage is TRBV2 and J usage is TRBJ1-1; D uncertain. Germline loops: CDR1 SNHLY, CDR2 FYNNEI. Trimming shortened V by 0 bases and J by 5 bases, and 13 bases separated the two germline ends. The CDR3 is made up of 15 amino acids. The CDR3 bases are TGTGCCAGCAGTGAAGCGCGAGAGGGTTGGACTGAAGCTTTCTTT. Its protein product is CASSEAREGWTEAFF.

This chain connects TRBV7-3 to TRBJ1-1, with D perhaps TRBD1 (6 bases). CDR3 length equals 14 residues. Trimming pared 5 bases from V and 6 bases from J, leaving 16 bases between. CDR1 and CDR2 (germline): SGHTA, FQGTGA. The CDR3 DNA follows: TGTGCCAGCAGCCCCCAGGACAGTTTCCCTGAAGCTTTCTTT. Translation gives CASSPQDSFPEAFF. The full variable domain, its missing parts supplied by reference TRBV7-3 and TRBJ1-1, is GAGVSQTPSNKVTEKGKYVELRCDPISGHTALYWYRQSLGQGPEFLIYFQGTGAADDSGLPNDRFFAVRPEGSVSTLKIQRTERGDSAVYLCASSPQDSFPEAFFGQGTRLTVV.

The chain links TRBV5-4 to TRBJ2-1; 12 bases agree with TRBD2. The CDR3 runs 15 residues. Germline V gene sequence: CDR1 SGHNT, CDR2 YYREEE (reference sequence). After removal of 4 bases from V and 10 bases from J, the junction contained 9 bases not matched to a gene. The CDR3 nucleotides read TGTGCCAGCAGCCCAGGACTAGCGGGGAAGTGGGAGCAGTTCTTC. It translates to CASSPGLAGKWEQFF.

The chain couples TRBV7-2 to TRBJ2-7, with 8 bases aligning to TRBD1. This CDR3 is 14 amino acids long. CDR1 and CDR2 from the germline V gene are SGHTA and FQGNSA. V was pared by 5 bases and J by 3 bases, with 6 bases of the junction left unmatched. The CDR3 here is CASSPGQGRYEQYF. The CDR3 nucleotides are TGTGCCAGCAGCCCTGGACAGGGCCGCTACGAGCAGTACTTC.

This clone is a singleton in its sample. The rearrangement uses TRBV2 and TRBJ2-3, with TRBD1 as a possible D gene (7 bases). Trimming left V 10 bases short and J 3 bases short, with 17 bases between. Germline V gives CDR1 SNHLY, CDR2 FYNNEI. The CDR3 contains 14 residues. The CDR3 region is CATRRDSGTDTQYF. In nucleotides, the CDR3 is TGTGCCACGCGACGGGACAGCGGGACAGATACGCAGTATTTT.

The chain combines TRBV11-2 with TRBJ1-1, with 10 bases lining up with TRBD1. The length of the CDR3 is 15 residues. From germline, CDR1 is SGHAT and CDR2 FQNNGV. Germline trimming cut 5 bases from V and 3 bases from J; bases unmatched to any gene: 6. This chain's CDR3 is CASSARDRGDTEAFF. CDR3 DNA: TGTGCCAGCAGCGCCAGGGACAGGGGAGACACTGAAGCTTTCTTT.

V usage is TRBV19 and J usage is TRBJ2-1, with TRBD1 identical over 7 bases. Germline assignment: CDR1 LNHDA and CDR2 SQIVND (reference sequence). The CDR3 totals 16 residues. The V and J ends lost 7 bases and 6 bases, in that order; junction bases with no gene match: 15. The CDR3: CASIATGKRGTNEQFF. CDR3 DNA: TGTGCCAGTATCGCGACAGGGAAGCGAGGGACCAATGAGCAGTTCTTC.

V usage is TRBV5-4 and J usage is TRBJ2-2; 8 bases are a match to TRBD1. Germline CDR1 and CDR2: SGHNT and YYREEE (reference sequence). The CDR3 is 16 residues long. With V trimmed by 3 bases and J by 4 bases, 8 bases remained unmatched. The CDR3 protein is CASSSDRVAGTGELFF. CDR3 sequence (DNA): TGTGCCAGCAGCTCGGACAGGGTGGCTGGCACCGGGGAGCTGTTTTTT.

This clone was found once. The chain uses TRBV21-1 and TRBJ1-1; no DNA check was done on the table's D call, TRBD1. TRBV21-1 is shown as a pseudogene. The CDR3 is 19 residues long. The DNA of the CDR3 is TGTGCCAGCAGCAAATCCCCGGGCAGGGGGCTCGATCGGGACACTGAAGCTTTCTTT. Amino acids: CASSKSPGRGLDRDTEAFF.

The chain recombines TRBV7-6 with TRBJ2-5; tentative D call: TRBD1 (6 bases). The CDR3 has 13 residues. Germline V gene data show CDR1 as SGHVS and CDR2 as FNYEAQ. The V and J ends lost 3 bases and 3 bases respectively, with 8 bases between them. The CDR3 DNA follows: TGTGCCAGCAGCTTTACAGGGAAAGAGACCCAGTACTTC. Residues: CASSFTGKETQYF.

This clone was seen only once. The V call is TRBV6-5, the J call TRBJ1-6; 7 bases agree with TRBD1. Germline trimming cut 0 bases from V and 8 bases from J; bases unmatched to any gene: 4. This CDR3 region has 15 residues. In germline, CDR1 is MNHEY, CDR2 SVGAGI. CDR3 coding DNA: TGTGCCAGCAGTTACTCTAGGACAGGAGATTCACCCCTCCACTTT. Translating it yields CASSYSRTGDSPLHF.

A few counts support this clone. The V and J genes are TRBV25-1 and TRBJ1-1; no reliable D call. CDR3 length: 13 amino acids. V was trimmed by 2 bases and J by 0 bases, leaving 4 bases between them. Germline CDR1 reads MGHDK; CDR2 reads SYGVNS. CDR3: CASSEAVNTEAFF. DNA of the CDR3: TGTGCCAGCAGTGAAGCGGTGAACACTGAAGCTTTCTTT.

The chain uses TRBV5-1 and TRBJ2-1, with 12 bases identical to TRBD2. Per the germline V gene, CDR1 is SGHRS and CDR2 is YFSETQ. With 4 bases clipped from V and 9 bases from J, the junction kept 11 bases outside the gene matches. This CDR3 is built from 16 residues. CDR3 bases: TGCGCCAGCAGCCTCCTGACTAGCGGGAGTTCAGGTGAGCAGTTCTTC. The encoded protein is CASSLLTSGSSGEQFF.